One sample yielded the 21 T cell receptor beta chains listed below, sequenced in a study of prognosis after radiotherapy for stage I lung cancer. The authors amplified TCR beta CDR3 from genomic DNA using two-round multiplex PCR. During first-round PCR, primers specific to each TRBV and TRBJ gene were used. One entry per CDR3 protein results from TCRdb running MiXCR on the multiplex PCR reads. The profile shows about 59,000 distinct CDR3 sequences, less than 30% of them singletons. The material sequenced was PBMCs, taken before or after stereotactic body radiation therapy (not recorded which). Receptor source: a donor at least 50 years old with non-small cell lung cancer.

This clonotype was recorded at least ten times. The chain is built from TRBV6-1 and TRBJ1-1; D is unresolved. This CDR3 has 11 residues. Per the germline V gene, CDR1 is MNHNS and CDR2 is SASEGT. V lost 10 bases, J lost 4 bases, and 10 bases lay in between. In DNA form, the CDR3 reads TGTGCCACATTCGCGGCCACTGAAGCTTTCTTT. It translates to CATFAATEAFF.

This clonotype was detected many times. This chain uses TRBV3-1 with TRBJ1-4; D unclear. The CDR3 spans 13 residues. Germline V lookup: CDR1 LGHDT, CDR2 YNNKEL (reference sequence). The V end lost 4 bases, the J end lost 8 bases, and 11 bases lay between the germline ends. The CDR3 protein is CASSPEGYEKLFF. Here the CDR3 DNA reads TGTGCCAGCAGCCCAGAAGGCTACGAAAAACTGTTTTTT.

J is TRBJ2-2 and V is TRBV2; D ambiguous. The CDR3 runs 16 residues. V dropped 2 bases and J dropped 2 bases, with 12 bases sitting between them. Germline V lookup: CDR1 SNHLY, CDR2 FYNNEI. The CDR3 loop reads CASSEIPCTNTGELFF. CDR3 in DNA: TGTGCCAGCAGTGAAATCCCCTGTACAAACACCGGGGAGCTGTTTTTT. Full variable domain (rest looked up from reference TRBV2 and TRBJ2-2): EPEVTQTPSHQVTQMGQEVILRCVPISNHLYFYWYRQILGQKVEFLVSFYNNEISEKSEIFDDQFSVERPDGSNFTLKIRSTKLEDSAMYFCASSEIPCTNTGELFFGEGSRLTVL.

This clonotype is a singleton in its sample. A much larger clone lies a single base off, so this may be a read error. The chain combines TRBV20-1 with TRBJ1-2; TRBD1 agrees at 10 bases. The CDR3 covers 15 residues. Unmatched junction bases numbered 9, after V lost 4 bases and J lost 4 bases. The germline gives CDR1 DFQATT, CDR2 SNEGSKA (reference sequence). Here the CDR3 reads CSAIDWDRGSYGYTF. The CDR3 DNA sequence: TGCAGTGCTATAGACTGGGACAGGGGAAGCTATGGCTACACCTTC.

The table lists this clonotype with many counts. The chain recombines TRBV7-2 with TRBJ1-4; D is possibly TRBD1 (5 bases). The CDR3 totals 11 residues. CDR1 and CDR2 (germline): SGHTA, FQGNSA. The V end lost 4 bases, the J end lost 14 bases, and 11 bases lay between the germline ends. The CDR3 spells CASSSTGALFF. CDR3 in DNA: TGTGCCAGCAGCTCTACAGGTGCCCTGTTTTTT.

A remark on this clonotype: A much larger clone differs from this one at a single base, so this may be a read error. J is TRBJ2-7 and V is TRBV20-1, with TRBD1 as a possible D gene (6 bases). The V end lost 5 bases, the J end lost 5 bases, and 13 bases lay between the germline ends. Germline CDR1 DFQATT, CDR2 SNEGSKA (reference sequence). The CDR3 consists of 12 residues. Written as DNA, the CDR3 is TGCAGTGCTCAAAGGGGGTATAACGAGCAGTACTTC. The encoded protein is CSAQRGYNEQYF.

This clonotype has ten or more counts. The chain uses TRBV12-3 or TRBV12-4 and TRBJ1-6; D is undetermined. The CDR3 length is 14 residues. V was trimmed by 4 bases and J by 4 bases, leaving 8 bases between them. The CDR3 nucleotides read TGTGCCAGCAGTTCCGGGGTTTATAATTCACCCCTCCACTTT. Its translation: CASSSGVYNSPLHF.

As to this clonotype: A much larger clone differs from this one at a single base, so this may be a read error. The chain couples TRBV2 to TRBJ2-5, with D perhaps TRBD1 or TRBD2 (6 bases each). Germline V CDR1 and CDR2: SNHLY, FYNNEI. CDR3 length: 14 residues. DNA for the CDR3: TGTTCCAGCAGTGAGGGGGGCCCCGGGGAGACCCAGTACTTC. It codes for CSSSEGGPGETQYF.

The table lists this clonotype with a few counts. The V call is TRBV5-6, the J call TRBJ2-4; TRBD2 is a possible D gene (6 bases). The CDR3 contains 15 residues. Germline CDR1 SGHDT, CDR2 YYEEEE. V lost 0 bases and J 1 base, leaving 8 bases between the germline ends. CDR3 sequence: CASSLVREAKNIQYF. The CDR3, as DNA: TGTGCCAGCAGCTTGGTCCGGGAGGCCAAAAACATTCAGTACTTC.

As for this clonotype: Just one base apart from a much larger clone, this may be a read error. The CDR3 protein is CAISESDTEAFF. CDR3 sequence (DNA): TGTGCCATCAGTGAGTCCGACACTGAAGCTTTCTTT. The genes are TRBV10-3 and TRBJ1-1; D not certain. Germline V gene lookup returns CDR1 ENHRY and CDR2 SYGVKD. Trimming removed 0 bases from V and 3 bases from J, with 2 bases in between. This CDR3 comprises 12 residues.

This clonotype appeared many times. The chain joins TRBV2 to TRBJ1-5; D gene ambiguous. Trimming took off 4 bases at V and 1 base at J, with 8 bases between the two ends. The germline CDR1 and CDR2 sequences are SNHLY and FYNNEI. There are 14 residues in the CDR3. The CDR3 loop reads CASSALGSNQPQHF. The CDR3 DNA follows: TGTGCCAGCAGTGCCTTAGGGAGCAATCAGCCCCAGCATTTT.

With respect to this clonotype: A read error may produce the germline difference seen at one junction end. V and J are TRBV19 and TRBJ2-2; 8 positions agree with TRBD1. The CDR3 has 15 residues. In germline, CDR1 is LNHDA, CDR2 SQIVND (reference sequence). The CDR3 DNA is TGTGTCAGTAGTGTCGGACAGGGCTCCACAGGGGAGCTGTTTTTT. Translation gives CVSSVGQGSTGELFF.

In regard to this clonotype: The junction differs from germline at one of its ends, possibly a read error. The chain employs TRBV6-1 and TRBJ2-2; TRBD1 agrees at 7 bases. Germline V gene sequence: CDR1 MNHNS, CDR2 SASEGT. The CDR3 is 15 residues long. In nucleotides, the CDR3 is TGTGCCTGCAAACCGGGCAGGTCGAACACAGGGGAGCTGCTTTTT. Translating it yields CACKPGRSNTGELLF.

The chain couples TRBV12-3 or TRBV12-4 to TRBJ2-2, with a tentative D call TRBD1 (5 bases). The CDR3 is 17 residues long. The ends were cut back, 4 bases at V and 1 base at J, with 16 bases in the middle. The CDR3 loop is CASSSANPDRNTGELFF. DNA for the CDR3: TGTGCCAGCAGTTCTGCGAATCCTGACAGGAACACCGGGGAGCTGTTTTTT.

The table lists this clonotype with many counts. CDR3 nucleotide sequence: TGTGCCAGCAGTGAAACAAGCAGGGTCGGGAACACTGAAGCTTTCTTT. This encodes CASSETSRVGNTEAFF. The rearrangement uses TRBV6-1 and TRBJ1-1; perhaps TRBD1 as D (5 bases). Trimming left V 2 bases short and J 1 base short, with 14 bases between. This CDR3 contains 16 residues. Germline assignment: CDR1 MNHNS and CDR2 SASEGT.

This clonotype was observed many times. The chain is built from TRBV7-9 and TRBJ2-5; a weak D match, TRBD2 (5 bases). The ends were cut back, 5 bases at V and 2 bases at J, with 15 bases in the middle. Germline CDR1 and CDR2: SEHNR and FQNEAQ (reference sequence). CDR3 size: 15 residues. CDR3 sequence (DNA): TGTGCCAGCAGCCCCCCGGGGAAGCCACAAGAGACCCAGTACTTC. This gives the protein CASSPPGKPQETQYF. Full variable domain (remainder filled in from reference TRBV7-9 and TRBJ2-5): DTGVSQNPRHKITKRGQNVTFRCDPISEHNRLYWYRQTLGQGPEFLTYFQNEAQLEKSRLLSDRFSAERPKGSFSTLEIQRTEQGDSAMYLCASSPPGKPQETQYFGPGTRLLVL.

In this sample, this clonotype turned up a few times. A read error may be the cause here, since a much bigger clone is one base away. The chain combines TRBV7-8 with TRBJ2-5; D could derive from TRBD1 or TRBD2 (6 bases each). There are 15 residues in the CDR3. Between the trimmed V and J ends, which lost 4 bases and 5 bases, there was a span of 17 bases. The germline V gene encodes CDR1 SGHVS and CDR2 FQNEAQ. The CDR3 region is CASSYDDGGPETQYF. The CDR3, as DNA: TGTGCCAGCAGCTACGACGACGGGGGCCCCGAGACCCAGTACTTC.

Remarks on this clonotype: One base away lies a much larger clone, so this may be a sequencing read error. The chain couples TRBV7-9 to TRBJ2-1; no firm D call. The germline gives CDR1 SEHNR, CDR2 FQNEAQ (reference sequence). Trimming took off 6 bases at V and 8 bases at J, with 11 bases between the two ends. This CDR3 is built from 12 residues. CDR3 coding DNA: TGTGCCAGCAGTTCACACGTGCATGAGCAGTTCTTC. Residues: CASSSHVHEQFF.

This clonotype was counted many times. The V call is TRBV20-1, the J call TRBJ2-3; no firm D call. This CDR3 region has 13 residues. Per the germline V gene, CDR1 is DFQATT and CDR2 is SNEGSKA (reference sequence). V lost 6 bases and J 1 base, leaving 11 bases between the germline ends. CDR3 nucleotide sequence: TGCAGTGCCGCCATCACCGGCACAGATACGCAGTATTTT. It is translated as CSAAITGTDTQYF.

This clonotype was seen at least ten times. The CDR3 loop reads CASSLKGGNEKLFF. CDR3 nucleotides: TGTGCCAGCAGCTTAAAGGGGGGGAATGAAAAACTGTTTTTT. V is TRBV7-9 and J is TRBJ1-4; TRBD1 is a possible D gene (6 bases). From germline, CDR1 is SEHNR and CDR2 FQNEAQ (reference sequence). The length of the CDR3 is 14 residues. V was shortened by 2 bases and J by 5 bases, with 9 bases between the two germline ends.

V gene TRBV19 combines with J gene TRBJ1-1, with a possible D match to TRBD1 (6 bases). Germline V lookup: CDR1 LNHDA, CDR2 SQIVND (reference sequence). The V end was cut by 5 bases, the J end by 8 bases, with 21 bases between. The CDR3 is made up of 15 amino acids. DNA for the CDR3: TGTGCCAGTAGTCACGTTCAGGCAGGGGTGAAGGAAGCTTTCTTT. This sequence encodes CASSHVQAGVKEAFF.